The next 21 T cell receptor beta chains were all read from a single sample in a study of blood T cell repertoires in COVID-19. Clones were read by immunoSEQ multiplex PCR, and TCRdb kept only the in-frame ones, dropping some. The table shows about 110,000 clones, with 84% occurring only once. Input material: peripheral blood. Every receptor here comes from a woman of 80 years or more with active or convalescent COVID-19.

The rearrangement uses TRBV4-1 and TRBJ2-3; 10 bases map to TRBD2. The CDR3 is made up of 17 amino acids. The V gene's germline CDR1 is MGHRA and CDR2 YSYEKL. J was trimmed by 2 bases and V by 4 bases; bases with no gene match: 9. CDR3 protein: CASSPSPSGRITDTQYF. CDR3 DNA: TGCGCCAGCAGCCCCAGCCCTAGCGGGAGAATCACAGATACGCAGTATTTT.

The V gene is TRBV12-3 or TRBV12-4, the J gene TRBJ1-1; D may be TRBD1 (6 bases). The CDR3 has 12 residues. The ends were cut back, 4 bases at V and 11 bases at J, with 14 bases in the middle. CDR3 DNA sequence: TGTGCCAGCAGTTCGACAGGCCTGGGGGCTTTCTTT. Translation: CASSSTGLGAFF.

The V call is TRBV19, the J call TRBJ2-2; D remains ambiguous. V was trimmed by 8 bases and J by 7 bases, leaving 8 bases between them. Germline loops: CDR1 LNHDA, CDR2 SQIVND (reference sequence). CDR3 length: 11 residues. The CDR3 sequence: CASQNLGELFF. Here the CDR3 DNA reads TGTGCCAGTCAGAATCTCGGGGAGCTGTTTTTT.

CDR3 sequence reads: CASANGGADEKLFF. For the CDR3, the DNA is TGTGCCAGCGCAAACGGGGGGGCGGACGAAAAACTGTTTTTT. The chain uses TRBV6-6 and TRBJ1-4; tentative D call: TRBD1 (6 bases). V gave up 8 bases and J gave up 8 bases, with 18 bases separating them. The germline V gene encodes CDR1 MNHNY and CDR2 SVGAGI (reference sequence). This CDR3 has 14 residues.

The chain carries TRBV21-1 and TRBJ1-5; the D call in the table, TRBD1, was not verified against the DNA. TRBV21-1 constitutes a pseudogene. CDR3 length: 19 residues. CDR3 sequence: CASSKAPVTGVRSNQPQHF. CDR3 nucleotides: TGTGCCAGCAGCAAAGCGCCAGTGACAGGCGTGCGCAGCAATCAGCCCCAGCATTTT.

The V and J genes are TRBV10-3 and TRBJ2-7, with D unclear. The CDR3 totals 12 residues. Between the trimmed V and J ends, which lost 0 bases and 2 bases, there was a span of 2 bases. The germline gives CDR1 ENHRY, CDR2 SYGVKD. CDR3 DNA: TGTGCCATCAGTGAGTCCGCCTACGAGCAGTACTTC. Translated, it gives CAISESAYEQYF.

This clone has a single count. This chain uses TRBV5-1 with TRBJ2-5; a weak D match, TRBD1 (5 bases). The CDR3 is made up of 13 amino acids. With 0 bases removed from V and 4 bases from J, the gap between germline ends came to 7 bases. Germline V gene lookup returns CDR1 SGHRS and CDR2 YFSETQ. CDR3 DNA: TGCGCCAGCAGCTTGGGCCAGGGAGAGACCCAGTACTTC. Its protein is CASSLGQGETQYF.

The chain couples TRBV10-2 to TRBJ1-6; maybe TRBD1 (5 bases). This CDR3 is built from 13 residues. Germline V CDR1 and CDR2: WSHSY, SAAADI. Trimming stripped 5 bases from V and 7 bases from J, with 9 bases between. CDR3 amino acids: CASSHGGNSPLHF. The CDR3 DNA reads TGCGCCAGCAGTCACGGGGGGAATTCACCCCTCCACTTT.

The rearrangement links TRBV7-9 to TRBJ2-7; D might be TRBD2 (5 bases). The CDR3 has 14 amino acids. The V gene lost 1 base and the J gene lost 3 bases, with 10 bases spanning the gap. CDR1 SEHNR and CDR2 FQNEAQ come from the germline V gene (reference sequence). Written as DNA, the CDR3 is TGTGCCAGCAGCTTAGTCCCCGAGGGCTACGAGCAGTACTTC. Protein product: CASSLVPEGYEQYF.

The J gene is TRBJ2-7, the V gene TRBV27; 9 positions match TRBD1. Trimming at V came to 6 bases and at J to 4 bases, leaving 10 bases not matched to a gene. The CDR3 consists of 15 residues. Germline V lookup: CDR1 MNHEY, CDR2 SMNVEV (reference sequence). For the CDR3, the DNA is TGTGCCAGCAGCACTACCGGGACAGGGCGATACGAGCAGTACTTC. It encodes CASSTTGTGRYEQYF.

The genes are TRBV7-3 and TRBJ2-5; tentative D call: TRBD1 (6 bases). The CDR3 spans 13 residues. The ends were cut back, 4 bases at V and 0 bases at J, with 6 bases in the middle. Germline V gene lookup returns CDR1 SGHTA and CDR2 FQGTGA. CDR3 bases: TGTGCCAGCAGCTCAGGGGACCAAGAGACCCAGTACTTC. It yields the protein CASSSGDQETQYF.

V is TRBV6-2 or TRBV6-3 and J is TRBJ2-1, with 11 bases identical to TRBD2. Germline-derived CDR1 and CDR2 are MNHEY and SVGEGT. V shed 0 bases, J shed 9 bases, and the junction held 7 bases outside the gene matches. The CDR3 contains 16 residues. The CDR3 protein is CASSYSTSGNRGEQFF. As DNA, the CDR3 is TGTGCCAGCAGTTACTCGACTAGCGGGAATCGGGGTGAGCAGTTCTTC.

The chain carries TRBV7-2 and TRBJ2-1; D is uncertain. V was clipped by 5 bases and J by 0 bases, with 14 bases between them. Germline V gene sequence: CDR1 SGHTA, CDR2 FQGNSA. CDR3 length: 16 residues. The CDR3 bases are TGTGCCAGCAGCCCCCGACTTATTAACTCCTACAATGAGCAGTTCTTC. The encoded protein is CASSPRLINSYNEQFF.

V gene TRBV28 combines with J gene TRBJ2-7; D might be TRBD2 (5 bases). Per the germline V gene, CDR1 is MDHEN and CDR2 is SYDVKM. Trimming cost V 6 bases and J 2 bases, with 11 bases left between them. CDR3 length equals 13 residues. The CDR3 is CASSRTYPYEQYF. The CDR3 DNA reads TGTGCCAGCAGCAGGACTTATCCCTACGAGCAGTACTTC.

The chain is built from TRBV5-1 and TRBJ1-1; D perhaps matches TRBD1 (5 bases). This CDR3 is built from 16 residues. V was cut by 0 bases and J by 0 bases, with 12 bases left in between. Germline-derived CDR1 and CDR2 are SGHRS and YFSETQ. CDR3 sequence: CASSLDRVGVNTEAFF. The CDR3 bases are TGCGCCAGCAGCTTGGATAGGGTAGGGGTGAACACTGAAGCTTTCTTT.

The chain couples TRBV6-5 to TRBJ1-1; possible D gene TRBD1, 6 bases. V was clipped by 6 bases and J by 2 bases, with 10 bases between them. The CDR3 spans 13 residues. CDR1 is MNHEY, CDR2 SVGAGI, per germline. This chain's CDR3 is CASSRTANTEAFF. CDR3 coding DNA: TGTGCCAGCAGCCGGACAGCCAACACTGAAGCTTTCTTT.

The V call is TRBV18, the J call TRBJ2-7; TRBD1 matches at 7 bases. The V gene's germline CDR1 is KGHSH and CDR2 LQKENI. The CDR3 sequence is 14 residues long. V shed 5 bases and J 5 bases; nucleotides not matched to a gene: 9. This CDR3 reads CASSTTQGFDEQYF. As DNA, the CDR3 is TGTGCCAGCTCAACAACACAGGGGTTCGACGAGCAGTACTTC.

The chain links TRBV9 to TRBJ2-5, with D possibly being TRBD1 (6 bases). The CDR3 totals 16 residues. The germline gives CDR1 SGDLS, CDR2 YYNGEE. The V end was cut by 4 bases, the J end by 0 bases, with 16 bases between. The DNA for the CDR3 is TGTGCCAGCAGCAAGCGAGGACAGACACACCAAGAGACCCAGTACTTC. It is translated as CASSKRGQTHQETQYF.

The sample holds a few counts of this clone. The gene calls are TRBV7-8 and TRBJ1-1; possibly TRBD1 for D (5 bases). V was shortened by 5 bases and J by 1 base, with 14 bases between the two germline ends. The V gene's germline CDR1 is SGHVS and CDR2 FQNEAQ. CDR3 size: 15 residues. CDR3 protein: CASSKPARGNTEAFF. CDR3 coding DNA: TGTGCCAGCAGCAAACCCGCAAGGGGGAACACTGAAGCTTTCTTT.

The chain's CDR3 is CASSITYVGNTGELFF. The CDR3 region has the DNA TGTGCCAGCAGCATAACGTACGTCGGGAACACCGGGGAGCTGTTTTTT. The genes are TRBV5-5 and TRBJ2-2; D uncertain. Germline V CDR1 and CDR2: SGHKS, YYEKEE (reference sequence). The CDR3 spans 16 residues. Trimming removed 4 bases at V and 1 base at J, with 14 bases between.

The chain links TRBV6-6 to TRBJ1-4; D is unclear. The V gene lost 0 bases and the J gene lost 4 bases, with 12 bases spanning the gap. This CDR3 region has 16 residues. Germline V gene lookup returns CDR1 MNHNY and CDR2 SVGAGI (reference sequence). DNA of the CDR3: TGTGCCAGCAGTTACTCGATCGCAGGCCTTAATGAAAAACTGTTTTTT. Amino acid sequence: CASSYSIAGLNEKLFF.